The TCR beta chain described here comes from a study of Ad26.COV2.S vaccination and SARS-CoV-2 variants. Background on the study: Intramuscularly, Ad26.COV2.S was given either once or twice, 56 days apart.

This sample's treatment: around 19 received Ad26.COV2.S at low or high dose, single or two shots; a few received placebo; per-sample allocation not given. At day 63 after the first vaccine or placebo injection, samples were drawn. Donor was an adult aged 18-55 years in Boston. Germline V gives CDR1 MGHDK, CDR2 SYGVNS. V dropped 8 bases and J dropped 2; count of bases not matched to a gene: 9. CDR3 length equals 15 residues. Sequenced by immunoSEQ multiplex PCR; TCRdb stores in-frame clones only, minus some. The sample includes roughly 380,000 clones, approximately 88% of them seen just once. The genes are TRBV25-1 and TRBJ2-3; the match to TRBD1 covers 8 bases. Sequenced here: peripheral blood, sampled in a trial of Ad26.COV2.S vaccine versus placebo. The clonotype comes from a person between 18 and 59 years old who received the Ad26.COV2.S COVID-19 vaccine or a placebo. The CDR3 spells CASGGQGLATDTQYF. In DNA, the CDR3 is TGTGCCAGCGGAGGACAGGGCTTGGCCACAGATACGCAGTATTTT.